This T cell receptor (beta chain) was recovered during a study of blood T cell repertoires in COVID-19. Overall study: Italy, Spain and the United States were the sources of the convalescent and acute COVID-19 samples. The analysed material was cDNA or gDNA that came from T cells, B-cell-depleted T cells, or PBMCs.

Trimming took 0 bases from V and 5 from J; bases not matched to a gene: 1. CDR3 length equals 13 residues. Per germline, CDR1 SGDLS and CDR2 YYNGEE. Study processing details: Estimation of nucleated cell counts relied on the amplification of reference gene primers. The method was immunoSEQ multiplex PCR; TCRdb's version includes in-frame clones alone and lacks a portion of them. The D gene and trimming were derived from the DNA, and the V and J assignments and clone size from that table. This sample has approximately 670,000 clones, with 75% to 90% found just once. Sequenced sample: peripheral blood. This sequence was found in a woman younger than 35 with acute or convalescent COVID-19. The genes are TRBV9 and TRBJ1-2; 7 bases are shared with TRBD1. CDR3 nucleotides: TGTGCCAGCAGCGTAGGGGACAGATATGGCTACACCTTC. It yields the protein CASSVGDRYGYTF.